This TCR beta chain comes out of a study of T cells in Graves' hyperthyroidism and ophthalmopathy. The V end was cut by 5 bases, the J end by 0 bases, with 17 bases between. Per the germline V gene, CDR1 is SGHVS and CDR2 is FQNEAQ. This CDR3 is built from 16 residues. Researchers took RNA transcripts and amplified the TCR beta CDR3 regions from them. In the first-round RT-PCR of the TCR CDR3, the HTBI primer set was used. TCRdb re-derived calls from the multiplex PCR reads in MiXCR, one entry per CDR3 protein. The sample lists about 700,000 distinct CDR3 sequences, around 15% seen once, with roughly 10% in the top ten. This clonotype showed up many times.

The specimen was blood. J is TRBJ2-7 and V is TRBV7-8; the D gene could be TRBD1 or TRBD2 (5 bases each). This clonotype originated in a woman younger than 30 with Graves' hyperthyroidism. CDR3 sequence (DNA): TGTGCCAGCAGCCCATGGGGGATAGTGATCTCCTACGAGCAGTACTTC. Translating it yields CASSPWGIVISYEQYF.